This T cell receptor (beta chain) was sequenced in a study of metastatic and nonmetastatic thyroid tumors. About the research overall: Blood and tumor or nodule tissue repertoires from malignant and benign thyroid patients were compared.

Patients underwent thyroid surgery, and none had received any treatment before it. Study outcomes and limitations: Benign nodules were reported to have significantly lower TCR beta diversity than malignant thyroid tumors, in blood and tumor.

The V gene's germline CDR1 is MNHNS and CDR2 SASEGT. The CDR3 covers 16 residues. Deletions cut 6 bases from V and 6 bases from J, with 20 bases between. In the source study's methods: The study's classifier, a distant-metastasis tool for papillary thyroid cancer, was built using CDR3 differences across clinicopathological groups. Using MiXCR, TCRdb reanalyzed the PCR reads. The V and J calls follow TCRdb's processing rather than the paper's. Among approximately 10,000 clones, about 14% were seen once, and the ten largest hold around 6%. This clone has at least ten counts. Antigen specificity is unknown.

The specimen sequenced was blood. This TCR came from a female donor with papillary thyroid cancer or a benign thyroid nodule (not recorded which). Some clones in this sample may be carry-over from other donors' samples. The chain recombines TRBV6-1 with TRBJ1-4; tentative D call: TRBD1 (5 bases). The CDR3 region is CASSSFFGGRDEKLFF. CDR3 coding DNA: TGTGCCAGCAGCTCTTTTTTTGGGGGAAGGGATGAAAAACTGTTTTTT.